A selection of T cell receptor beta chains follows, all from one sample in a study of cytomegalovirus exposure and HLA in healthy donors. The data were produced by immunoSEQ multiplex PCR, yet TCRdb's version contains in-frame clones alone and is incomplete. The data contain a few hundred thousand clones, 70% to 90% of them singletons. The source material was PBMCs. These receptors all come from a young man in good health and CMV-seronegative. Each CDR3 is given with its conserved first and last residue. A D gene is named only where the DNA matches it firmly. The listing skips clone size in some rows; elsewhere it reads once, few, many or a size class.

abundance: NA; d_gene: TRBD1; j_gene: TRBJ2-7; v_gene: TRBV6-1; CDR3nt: TGTGCCAGCAGTGAAGGAGACAGGGGGGCCTACGAGCAGTACTTC; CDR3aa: CASSEGDRGAYEQYF
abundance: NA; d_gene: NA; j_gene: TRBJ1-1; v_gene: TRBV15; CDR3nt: TGTGCCACCAGCAAATATAGGGGTACTGAAGCTTTCTTT; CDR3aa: CATSKYRGTEAFF
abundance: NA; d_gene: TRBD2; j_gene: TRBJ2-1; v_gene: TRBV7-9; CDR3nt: TGTGCCAGCAGCCGCGGGGGCAATGAGCAGTTCTTC; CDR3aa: CASSRGGNEQFF
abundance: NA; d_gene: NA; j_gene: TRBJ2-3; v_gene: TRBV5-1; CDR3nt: TGCGCCAGCAGCCCGGGAGCCAGCACAGATACGCAGTATTTT; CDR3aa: CASSPGASTDTQYF
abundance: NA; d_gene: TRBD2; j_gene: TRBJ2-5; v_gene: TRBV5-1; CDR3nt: TGCGCCAGCCGGGGACTAGCGGGGAGAGGGACCCAGTACTTC; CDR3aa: CASRGLAGRGTQYF
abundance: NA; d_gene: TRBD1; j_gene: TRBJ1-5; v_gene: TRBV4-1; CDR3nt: TGCGCCAGCAGCCCGTCCCGGGACAGGGTTCAGCCCCAGCATTTT; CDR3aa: CASSPSRDRVQPQHF
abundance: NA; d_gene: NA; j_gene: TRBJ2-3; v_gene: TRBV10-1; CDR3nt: TGCGCCAGCAGTGAGTCGACTCCGGCTACGCAGTATTTT; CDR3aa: CASSESTPATQYF
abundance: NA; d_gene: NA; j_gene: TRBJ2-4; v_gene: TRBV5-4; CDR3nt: TGTGCCAGCAGCCGTCCGGGTGAAAACATTCAGTACTTC; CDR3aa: CASSRPGENIQYF
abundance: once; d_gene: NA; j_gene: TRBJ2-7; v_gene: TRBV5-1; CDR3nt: TGCGCCAGCAACTTGACCCCGGGTGGGTACGAGCAGTACTTC; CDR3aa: CASNLTPGGYEQYF
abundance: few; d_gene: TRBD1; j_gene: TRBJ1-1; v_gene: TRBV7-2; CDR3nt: TGTGCCAGCAGCTTAGCGGGCCCCCGGACAGGGTGGACTGAAGCTTTCTTT; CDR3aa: CASSLAGPRTGWTEAFF
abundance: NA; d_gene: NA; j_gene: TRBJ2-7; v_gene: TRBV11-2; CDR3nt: TGTGCCAGCAGCTTATGGAGTCTCTACGAGCAGTACTTC; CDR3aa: CASSLWSLYEQYF
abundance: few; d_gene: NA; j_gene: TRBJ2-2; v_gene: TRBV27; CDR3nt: TGTGCCAGCAGTTCATCAACCCCAGGGTGGGAAAACACCGGGGAGCTGTTTTTT; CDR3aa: CASSSSTPGWENTGELFF
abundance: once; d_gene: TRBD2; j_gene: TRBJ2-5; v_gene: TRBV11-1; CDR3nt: TGTGCCAGCAGTTGGAAGCGGGGGGGCTATGAGACCCAGTACTTC; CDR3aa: CASSWKRGGYETQYF
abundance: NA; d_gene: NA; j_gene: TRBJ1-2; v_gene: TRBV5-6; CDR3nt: TGTGCCAGCGGCGGACAAATTAACTATGGCTACACCTTC; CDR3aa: CASGGQINYGYTF
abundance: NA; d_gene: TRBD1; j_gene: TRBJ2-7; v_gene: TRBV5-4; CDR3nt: TGTGCCAGCAGCTTGGGGGCCAGACAGGGTAACTACGAGCAGTACTTC; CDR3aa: CASSLGARQGNYEQYF
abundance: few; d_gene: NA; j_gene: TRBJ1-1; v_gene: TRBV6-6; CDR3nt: TGTGCCAGCAGTTACTCGAACAGGGCCCCTGAAGCTTTCTTT; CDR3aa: CASSYSNRAPEAFF
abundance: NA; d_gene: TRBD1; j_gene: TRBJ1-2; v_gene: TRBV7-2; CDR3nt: TGTGCCAGCAGTTTTGACAGGGGGACCTATGGCTACACCTTC; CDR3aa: CASSFDRGTYGYTF
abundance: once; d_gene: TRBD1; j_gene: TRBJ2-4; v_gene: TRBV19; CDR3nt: TGTGCCACCGGGGCAGGGGGCTCTAGGGACATTCAGTACTTC; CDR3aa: CATGAGGSRDIQYF
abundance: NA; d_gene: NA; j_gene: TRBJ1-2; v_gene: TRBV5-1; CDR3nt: TGCGCCAGCAGCGCGGGGCTGCTAGATGGCTACACCTTC; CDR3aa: CASSAGLLDGYTF
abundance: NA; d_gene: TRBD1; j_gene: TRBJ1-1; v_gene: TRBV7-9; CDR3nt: TGTTCCAGCAGCTTGGACAGGGGTGGCCCTGAAGCTTTCTTT; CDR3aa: CSSSLDRGGPEAFF
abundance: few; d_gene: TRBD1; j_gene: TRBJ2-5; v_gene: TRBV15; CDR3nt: TGTGCCACCAGGGAGTACTCCCGGGACAGGAGGTACCAAGAGACCCAGTACTTC; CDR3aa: CATREYSRDRRYQETQYF
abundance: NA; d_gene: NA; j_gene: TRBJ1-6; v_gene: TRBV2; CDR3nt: TGTGCCAGCACCCAAGGGGCGGGAAGCTCCTATAATTCACCCCTCCACTTT; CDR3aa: CASTQGAGSSYNSPLHF
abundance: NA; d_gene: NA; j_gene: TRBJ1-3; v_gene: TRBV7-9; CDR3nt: TGTGCCAGCAGCCCCGACACGAGCTCTGGAAACACCATATATTTT; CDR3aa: CASSPDTSSGNTIYF
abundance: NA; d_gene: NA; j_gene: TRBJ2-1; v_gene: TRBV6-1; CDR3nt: TGTGCCAGCAGAGAACTGGACGGACTTTACAATGAGCAGTTCTTC; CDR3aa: CASRELDGLYNEQFF
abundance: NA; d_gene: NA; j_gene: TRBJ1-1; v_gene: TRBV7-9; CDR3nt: TGTGCCAGCAGCTTAGCGGGAGAACATGGGTTTTTCTTT; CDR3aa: CASSLAGEHGFFF
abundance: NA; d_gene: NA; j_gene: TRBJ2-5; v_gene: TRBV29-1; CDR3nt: TGCAGCGGAGCGTCGGGACTGCAAGAGACCCAGTACTTC; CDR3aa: CSGASGLQETQYF
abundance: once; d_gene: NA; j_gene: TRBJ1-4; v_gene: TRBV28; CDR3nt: TGTGCCAGCAGTTCGGTCCCCGCGAGGGAAAAACTGTTTTTT; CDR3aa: CASSSVPAREKLFF